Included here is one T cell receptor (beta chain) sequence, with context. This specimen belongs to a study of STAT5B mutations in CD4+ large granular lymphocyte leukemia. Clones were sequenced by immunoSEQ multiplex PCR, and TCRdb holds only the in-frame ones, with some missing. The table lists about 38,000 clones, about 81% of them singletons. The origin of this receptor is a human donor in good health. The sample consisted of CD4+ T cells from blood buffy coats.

This CDR3 is CASSHLRDTANTEAFF. In nucleotides, the CDR3 is TGTGCCAGCAGCCATCTCAGGGACACAGCGAACACTGAAGCTTTCTTT. The chain combines TRBV14 with TRBJ1-1; TRBD1 might be the D (6 bases). V was shortened by 3 bases and J by 1 base, with 15 bases between the two germline ends. This CDR3 is built from 16 residues. The germline V gene encodes CDR1 SGHDN and CDR2 FVKESK.